Presented here are 25 T cell receptor beta chains from one specimen sequenced in a study of shared clonotypes between healthy human individuals. Only in-frame clones appear in the TCRdb table, and some are missing; sequencing was by immunoSEQ multiplex PCR. The sample yields approximately 530,000 clones, about 96% seen once. The sequencing sample was made of naive CD4+ T cells sorted from blood. Described subset: CD45RA+ positively selected. The receptors here all came from a woman aged 25 to 45 in good health.

The V gene is TRBV6-6, the J gene TRBJ1-2; D gene ambiguous. CDR1 MNHNY and CDR2 SVGAGI come from the germline V gene (reference sequence). This CDR3 is 11 amino acids long. Trimming pared 6 bases from V and 6 bases from J, leaving 8 bases between. The chain's CDR3 is CASRAYDGYTF. CDR3 nucleotides: TGTGCCAGCAGGGCTTACGATGGCTACACCTTC.

This chain uses TRBV2 with TRBJ2-1; D remains unclear. Trimming took 6 bases from V and 6 from J, leaving 15 bases between them. In germline, CDR1 is SNHLY, CDR2 FYNNEI. CDR3 length: 14 residues. In DNA form, the CDR3 reads TGTGCCAGCAGATTAAGATCCGGGTCCAATGAGCAGTTCTTC. The encoded protein is CASRLRSGSNEQFF.

The chain has TRBV10-3 and TRBJ1-5; D uncertain. The V gene lost 0 bases and the J gene lost 15 bases, with 12 bases spanning the gap. This CDR3 contains 12 residues. Germline V gives CDR1 ENHRY, CDR2 SYGVKD. CDR3 in DNA: TGTGCCATCAGTGAGTCTGTCTCCTCGCGGCATTTT. It specifies CAISESVSSRHF.

The chain uses TRBV19 and TRBJ2-5, with 10 nucleotides matching TRBD1. The germline CDR1 and CDR2 sequences are LNHDA and SQIVND (reference sequence). The V segment lost 3 bases and the J segment 5 bases; nucleotides outside the gene matches: 15. This CDR3 is built from 18 residues. The CDR3 reads CASSMGRIGQGVSETQYF. In DNA form, the CDR3 reads TGTGCCAGTAGTATGGGCCGGATCGGACAGGGGGTATCGGAGACCCAGTACTTC.

This clone has just one count. CDR3 sequence (DNA): TGTGCCAGCAGCCAAGAAGGGACACCATTCACCGGGGAGCTGTTTTTT. This encodes CASSQEGTPFTGELFF. The chain is built from TRBV4-2 and TRBJ2-2; weak D call: TRBD1 (6 bases). V lost 0 bases to trimming and J lost 4 bases, with 12 bases between them. CDR3 length equals 16 residues. CDR1 is LGHNA, CDR2 YNFKEQ, per germline.

This chain joins TRBV5-6 and TRBJ1-2; no clear D. Trimming removed 1 base at V and 0 bases at J, with 13 bases between. The CDR3 totals 16 residues. Per the germline V gene, CDR1 is SGHDT and CDR2 is YYEEEE. Written as DNA, the CDR3 is TGTGCCAGCAGCTTGCTATTAGAATACTCTAACTATGGCTACACCTTC. Translated: CASSLLLEYSNYGYTF.

J is TRBJ2-7 and V is TRBV28, with a weak D call TRBD1 (8 bases). This CDR3 contains 15 residues. Germline V gene sequence: CDR1 MDHEN, CDR2 SYDVKM. Trimming removed 8 bases at V and 7 bases at J, with 24 bases between. The CDR3 nucleotides are TGTGCCAGCCGGGGAGGGGGACAGGCCGATCGGGAGCAGTACTTC. Residues: CASRGGGQADREQYF.

This clone was recorded once. The chain recombines TRBV5-1 with TRBJ2-6, with 10 bases lining up with TRBD1. CDR3 size: 17 residues. Germline V gene lookup returns CDR1 SGHRS and CDR2 YFSETQ. V shed 5 bases and J 1 base; nucleotides not matched to a gene: 6. The CDR3 DNA reads TGCGCCAGCAGTTCTGGACAGGGGGTTTCTGGGGCCAACGTCCTGACTTTC. Translation gives CASSSGQGVSGANVLTF.

The V gene is TRBV11-2, the J gene TRBJ2-7; 7 bases agree with TRBD2. The V gene's germline CDR1 is SGHAT and CDR2 FQNNGV. The CDR3 runs to 15 residues. The V and J ends lost 1 base and 6 bases, in that order; junction bases with no gene match: 9. The CDR3: CASSLGMRGTGEQYF. CDR3 nucleotides: TGTGCCAGCAGCTTAGGGATGCGGGGGACGGGCGAGCAGTACTTC.

This sequence joins TRBV2 and TRBJ2-7; 9 nucleotides match TRBD2. This CDR3 has 16 residues. Germline-derived CDR1 and CDR2 are SNHLY and FYNNEI. V dropped 4 bases and J dropped 4; count of bases not matched to a gene: 11. The DNA of the CDR3 is TGTGCCAGCAGTGGGGAGGCGGGAGGGCCGAGATACGAGCAGTACTTC. Protein product: CASSGEAGGPRYEQYF.

The genes are TRBV7-2 and TRBJ2-7; D perhaps matches TRBD2 (5 bases). This CDR3 spans 14 amino acids. V lost 1 base and J lost 0, with 7 bases in between. CDR1 is SGHTA, CDR2 FQGNSA, per germline. DNA of the CDR3: TGTGCCAGCAGCTTAGTAGAGGGCTCCTACGAGCAGTACTTC. Its translation is CASSLVEGSYEQYF.

This rearrangement joins TRBV18 to TRBJ1-4; 9 nucleotides match TRBD1. Unmatched junction bases numbered 6, after V lost 0 bases and J lost 1 base. The CDR3 extends over 18 amino acids. The germline CDR1 and CDR2 sequences are KGHSH and LQKENI. CDR3 nucleotides: TGTGCCAGCTCACCACCCGGACAGGGGCATCTAACTAATGAAAAACTGTTTTTT. Translating it yields CASSPPGQGHLTNEKLFF.

The V call is TRBV11-2, the J call TRBJ2-7; maybe TRBD1 (6 bases). This CDR3 is 16 amino acids long. The V end was cut by 4 bases, the J end by 0 bases, with 16 bases between. CDR1 and CDR2 from the germline V gene are SGHAT and FQNNGV. CDR3 region: CASSSLTGQGSYEQYF. Here the CDR3 DNA reads TGTGCCAGCAGCTCCCTGACAGGCCAAGGCTCCTACGAGCAGTACTTC.

This clone has only one observation. V gene TRBV5-1 combines with J gene TRBJ2-7, with 7 bases fitting TRBD1. CDR1 SGHRS and CDR2 YFSETQ come from the germline V gene. The V segment lost 3 bases and the J segment 2 bases; nucleotides outside the gene matches: 8. The CDR3 totals 15 residues. The CDR3 bases are TGCGCCAGCAGCTCGGGACAGACCGTGGCCTACGAGCAGTACTTC. Translation gives CASSSGQTVAYEQYF.

The chain has TRBV2 and TRBJ1-5, with D hard to call. V lost 8 bases, J lost 7 bases, and 15 bases lay in between. CDR3 length: 13 amino acids. The germline V gene encodes CDR1 SNHLY and CDR2 FYNNEI. The CDR3 DNA is TGTGCCAGCGGGCCTGTGCATGGGCAGCCCCAGCATTTT. It specifies CASGPVHGQPQHF.

V usage is TRBV18 and J usage is TRBJ2-5, with TRBD1 matching 7 bases. With V trimmed by 4 bases and J by 1 base, 3 bases remained unmatched. Germline V CDR1 and CDR2: KGHSH, LQKENI. The CDR3 covers 14 residues. CDR3 nucleotides: TGTGCCAGCTCACTACGGGACAGCCAAGAGACCCAGTACTTC. This translates into CASSLRDSQETQYF.

V and J are TRBV4-2 and TRBJ2-7, with TRBD1 matching 8 bases. The CDR3 consists of 15 residues. Germline V gene sequence: CDR1 LGHNA, CDR2 YNFKEQ. J was trimmed by 3 bases and V by 2 bases; bases with no gene match: 6. CDR3 amino acids: CASSQRTGQGYEQYF. The CDR3 region has the DNA TGTGCCAGCAGCCAAAGGACAGGGCAAGGCTACGAGCAGTACTTC.

This sequence joins TRBV19 and TRBJ1-2; no clear D. V lost 6 bases and J lost 2, with 7 bases in between. Per the germline V gene, CDR1 is LNHDA and CDR2 is SQIVND (reference sequence). There are 12 residues in the CDR3. The CDR3 sequence: CASSTRNYGYTF. The CDR3 nucleotides read TGTGCCAGTAGCACAAGAAACTATGGCTACACCTTC.

The chain has TRBV5-1 and TRBJ2-1; 8 bases line up with TRBD2. Trimming removed 3 bases from V and 5 bases from J; junction bases left unmatched: 13. The CDR3 covers 17 residues. The germline CDR1 and CDR2 sequences are SGHRS and YFSETQ. The CDR3 protein is CASSSPVTSDPDNEQFF. CDR3 coding DNA: TGCGCCAGCAGCTCGCCGGTGACTAGCGATCCTGACAATGAGCAGTTCTTC.

The chain is built from TRBV27 and TRBJ2-1, with 8 bases fitting TRBD1. From germline, CDR1 is MNHEY and CDR2 SMNVEV (reference sequence). After removal of 3 bases from V and 10 bases from J, the junction contained 8 bases not matched to a gene. This CDR3 region has 14 residues. Here the CDR3 DNA reads TGTGCCAGCAGTTTTTGGCAGGGGGCTAGGGAGCAGTTCTTC. It yields the protein CASSFWQGAREQFF.

The V gene is TRBV6-1, the J gene TRBJ2-7; a possible D gene is TRBD1 (6 bases). Germline loops: CDR1 MNHNS, CDR2 SASEGT. V lost 7 bases and J 4 bases, leaving 17 bases between the germline ends. This CDR3 contains 14 residues. In DNA form, the CDR3 reads TGTGCCAGCACCGCACGACAGGCCTCTTACGAGCAGTACTTC. Protein product: CASTARQASYEQYF.

This rearrangement joins TRBV10-3 to TRBJ2-1; possible D gene TRBD1, 5 bases. V lost 4 bases to trimming and J lost 0 bases, with 7 bases between them. This CDR3 contains 14 residues. Germline-derived CDR1 and CDR2 are ENHRY and SYGVKD. The CDR3, as DNA: TGTGCCATCAGTGCTCAGGGCTCCTACAATGAGCAGTTCTTC. This sequence encodes CAISAQGSYNEQFF.

The J gene is TRBJ2-1, the V gene TRBV27, with TRBD2 matching 8 bases. CDR3 length equals 18 residues. V was pared by 7 bases and J by 5 bases, with 19 bases of the junction left unmatched. Germline CDR1 is MNHEY and CDR2 is SMNVEV (reference sequence). The CDR3 loop reads CASTLRAGGLLLNNEQFF. CDR3 DNA: TGTGCCAGCACCCTAAGGGCGGGAGGCCTGTTGTTAAACAATGAGCAGTTCTTC.

The chain carries TRBV19 and TRBJ2-3, with 7 bases lining up with TRBD2. CDR3 size: 14 residues. CDR1 is LNHDA and CDR2 is SQIVND in the germline V gene (reference sequence). Trimming cost V 4 bases and J 9 bases; bases outside gene matches: 10. The CDR3 coding sequence is TGTGCCAGTAGTACCCCCGAAGCGGGACGAACGCAGTATTTT. This encodes CASSTPEAGRTQYF.

The chain combines TRBV19 with TRBJ1-1; 10 bases are shared with TRBD1. V lost 5 bases to trimming and J lost 5 bases; unmatched junction nucleotides: 5. Germline CDR1 and CDR2: LNHDA and SQIVND (reference sequence). The CDR3 length is 14 residues. The CDR3 DNA reads TGTGCCAGTAGTCACCGGGACAGGGGTACTGAAGCTTTCTTT. Its translation: CASSHRDRGTEAFF.